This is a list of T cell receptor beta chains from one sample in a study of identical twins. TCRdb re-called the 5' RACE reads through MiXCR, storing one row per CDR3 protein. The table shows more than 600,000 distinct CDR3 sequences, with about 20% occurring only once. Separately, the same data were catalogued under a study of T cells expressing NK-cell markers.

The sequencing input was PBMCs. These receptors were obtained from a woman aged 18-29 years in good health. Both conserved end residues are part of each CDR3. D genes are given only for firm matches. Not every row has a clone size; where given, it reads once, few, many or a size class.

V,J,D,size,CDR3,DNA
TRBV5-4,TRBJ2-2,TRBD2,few,CASSLGLPGGHNGELFF,TGTGCCAGCAGCTTGGGTCTTCCGGGGGGGCATAACGGGGAGCTGTTTTTT
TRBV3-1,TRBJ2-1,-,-,CASRLRGGEQFF,TGTGCCAGCAGACTCAGGGGTGGCGAGCAGTTCTTC
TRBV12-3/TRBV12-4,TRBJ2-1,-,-,CASSFLGQWGNEQFF,TGTGCCAGCAGTTTCCTCGGACAGTGGGGCAATGAGCAGTTCTTC
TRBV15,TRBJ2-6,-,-,CATSRDVEGFTGANVLTF,TGTGCCACCAGCAGGGATGTCGAGGGGTTCACAGGGGCCAACGTCCTGACTTTC
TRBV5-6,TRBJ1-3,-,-,CASPMSTASGNTIYF,TGTGCCTCCCCTATGAGTACAGCTTCTGGAAACACCATATATTTT
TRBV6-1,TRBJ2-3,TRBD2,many,CASGSGEGTDTQYF,TGTGCCAGCGGTAGCGGGGAGGGAACAGATACGCAGTATTTT
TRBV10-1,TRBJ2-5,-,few,CASSDVGGGRETQYF,TGCGCCAGCAGTGATGTCGGGGGTGGGAGAGAGACCCAGTACTTC
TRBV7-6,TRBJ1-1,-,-,CASSLMGVGVTEAFF,TGTGCCAGCAGCTTAATGGGGGTAGGGGTCACTGAAGCTTTCTTT
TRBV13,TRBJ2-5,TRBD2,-,CASSSGLADQETQYF,TGTGCCAGCAGCTCGGGACTAGCGGACCAAGAGACCCAGTACTTC
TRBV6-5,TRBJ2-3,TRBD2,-,CASSYYGGLAGEGTDTQYF,TGTGCCAGCAGTTACTATGGCGGACTAGCGGGAGAGGGGACAGATACGCAGTATTTT
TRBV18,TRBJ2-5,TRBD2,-,CASSPMGLAGWETQYF,TGTGCCAGCTCACCTATGGGACTAGCGGGATGGGAGACCCAGTACTTC
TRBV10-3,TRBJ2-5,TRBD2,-,CAISEGPHGVSGSLETQYF,TGTGCCATCAGTGAAGGACCCCACGGAGTTAGCGGGAGCTTGGAGACCCAGTACTTC
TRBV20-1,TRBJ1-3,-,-,CSARDPTGHSGNTIYF,TGCAGTGCTAGAGACCCAACGGGGCACTCTGGAAACACCATATATTTT
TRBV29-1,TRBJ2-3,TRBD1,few,CSGDRGGEDTQYF,TGCAGCGGGGACAGGGGAGGAGAAGATACGCAGTATTTT
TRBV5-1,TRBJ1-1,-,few,CASSSGGSGGTEAFF,TGCGCCAGCAGCTCCGGAGGGTCTGGGGGGACTGAAGCTTTCTTT
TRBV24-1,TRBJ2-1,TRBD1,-,CATSGGQGTYNEQFF,TGTGCCACCAGTGGCGGACAGGGAACCTACAATGAGCAGTTCTTC
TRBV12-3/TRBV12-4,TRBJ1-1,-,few,CASSFIAEAFF,TGTGCCAGCAGTTTTATAGCTGAAGCTTTCTTT
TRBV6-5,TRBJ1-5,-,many,CASSYSGGEGQPQHF,TGTGCCAGCAGTTACTCTGGGGGCGAGGGTCAGCCCCAGCATTTT
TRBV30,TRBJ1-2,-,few,CAWSVPRFGYTF,TGTGCCTGGAGTGTACCCAGGTTTGGCTACACCTTC
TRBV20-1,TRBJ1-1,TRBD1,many,CSAGDRGNTEAFF,TGCAGTGCTGGGGACAGGGGGAACACTGAAGCTTTCTTT
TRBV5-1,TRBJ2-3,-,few,CASSQYSNLGPDTQYF,TGCGCCAGCAGCCAATACAGCAATCTGGGTCCAGATACGCAGTATTTT
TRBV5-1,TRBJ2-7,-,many,CASRTLTDYEQYF,TGCGCCAGCAGGACCTTAACAGATTACGAGCAGTACTTC
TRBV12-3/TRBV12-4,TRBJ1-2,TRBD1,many,CASSLRQGGYGRYGYTF,TGTGCCAGCAGTTTAAGACAGGGAGGATATGGTCGGTATGGCTACACCTTC
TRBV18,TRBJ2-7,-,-,CASSPGVSSYEQYF,TGTGCCAGCTCACCGGGGGTCAGCTCCTACGAGCAGTACTTC
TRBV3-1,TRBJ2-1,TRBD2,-,CASSQSQTSGDNEQFF,TGTGCCAGCTCCCAATCTCAAACTAGCGGGGACAATGAGCAGTTCTTC
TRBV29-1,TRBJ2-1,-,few,CSVSVYEQFF,TGCAGCGTTTCGGTGTATGAGCAGTTCTTC
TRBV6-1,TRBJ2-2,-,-,CASSHSRWTSNTGELFF,TGTGCCAGCAGTCATTCCCGGTGGACATCGAACACCGGGGAGCTGTTTTTT
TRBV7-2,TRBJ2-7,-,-,CASSLNADYEQYF,TGTGCCAGCAGCTTAAACGCTGACTACGAGCAGTACTTC
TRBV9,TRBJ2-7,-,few,CASSVADRSYEQYF,TGTGCCAGCAGCGTAGCGGACAGATCCTACGAGCAGTACTTC
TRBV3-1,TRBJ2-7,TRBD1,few,CASSHGQGAYYEQYF,TGTGCCAGCAGCCATGGACAGGGCGCCTACTACGAGCAGTACTTC
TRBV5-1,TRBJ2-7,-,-,CASSRTAGVLEQYF,TGCGCCAGCAGCCGTACGGCAGGGGTATTGGAGCAGTACTTC
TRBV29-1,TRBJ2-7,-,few,CSVEGRYEQYF,TGCAGCGTTGAAGGCAGATACGAGCAGTACTTC
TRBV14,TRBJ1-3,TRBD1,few,CASSQVGQGHFGNTIYF,TGTGCCAGCAGCCAAGTAGGACAGGGCCACTTCGGAAACACCATATATTTT